Presented here are 29 T cell receptor beta chains from one specimen sequenced in a study of CD8+CD57+ T cells in acquired aplastic anemia. TCR beta VDJ and CDR3 profiling used genomic DNA as template. TCRdb recomputed calls from the reads with MiXCR, one row per CDR3 protein. The sample has tens of thousands of distinct CDR3 sequences, about half seen once. Sequences were obtained from sorted CD4+, CD8+, or CD8+CD57+ T cells (not recorded which) from PBMCs. These receptors were taken from a human donor in good health, serving as a control.

The CDR3 sequence: CSVETDRGVQETIYF. Written as DNA, the CDR3 is TGCAGCGTTGAGACGGACAGGGGAGTTCAAGAGACCATATATTTT. The chain recombines TRBV29-1 with TRBJ1-3; 9 positions agree with TRBD1. Germline-derived CDR1 and CDR2 are SQVTM and ANQGSEA. This CDR3 is built from 15 residues. With V trimmed by 3 bases and J by 10 bases, 13 bases remained unmatched.

This clonotype has just one count. The CDR3 region is CASSLARGGPQFF. CDR3 nucleotides: TGTGCCAGCAGCTTGGCCAGGGGCGGGCCGCAGTTCTTC. The chain couples TRBV5-6 to TRBJ2-1, with D perhaps TRBD1 (6 bases). Germline V gives CDR1 SGHDT, CDR2 YYEEEE. V lost 0 bases to trimming and J lost 12 bases, with 13 bases between them. The CDR3 contains 13 residues. The entire variable domain, with the rest obtained from reference TRBV5-6 and TRBJ2-1, is as follows: DAGVTQSPTHLIKTRGQQVTLRCSPKSGHDTVSWYQQALGQGPQFIFQYYEEEERQRGNFPDRFSGHQFPNYSSELNVNALLLGDSALYLCASSLARGGPQFFGPGTRLTVL.

Ten or more counts support this clonotype. The chain joins TRBV6-1 to TRBJ2-3; a possible D gene is TRBD2 (6 bases). Germline V gene lookup returns CDR1 MNHNS and CDR2 SASEGT. Between the trimmed V and J ends, which lost 1 base and 0 bases, there was a span of 8 bases. There are 15 residues in the CDR3. For the CDR3, the DNA is TGTGCCAGCAGTGAAGAGGCGGGGAGCACAGATACGCAGTATTTT. Its translation is CASSEEAGSTDTQYF.

In this sample, this clonotype turned up a few times. The V gene is TRBV4-1, the J gene TRBJ1-1; D possibly corresponds to TRBD1 (5 bases). Trimming shortened V by 0 bases and J by 8 bases, and 13 bases separated the two germline ends. Germline CDR1 and CDR2: MGHRA and YSYEKL. This CDR3 has 14 amino acids. DNA of the CDR3: TGCGCCAGCAGCCAAGATCTTCAGGGTGGGGAAGCTTTCTTT. Protein product: CASSQDLQGGEAFF.

The chain combines TRBV15 with TRBJ2-2; TRBD1 aligns across 8 bases. The CDR3 is 15 residues long. Per germline, CDR1 LNHNV and CDR2 YYDKDF (reference sequence). Trimming removed 6 bases from V and 7 bases from J; junction bases left unmatched: 10. Written as DNA, the CDR3 is TGTGCCACCAGGAGGCAACAGGGGGTGGTCGGGGAGCTGTTTTTT. Its protein is CATRRQQGVVGELFF.

This clonotype was counted at least ten times. The chain has TRBV4-1 and TRBJ2-7, with 8 bases lining up with TRBD2. Losses at the gene ends were 2 bases for V and 0 bases for J; bases not matched to a gene: 9. In germline, CDR1 is MGHRA, CDR2 YSYEKL. The CDR3 sequence is 17 residues long. The CDR3 DNA reads TGCGCCAGCAGCCAACCCGACGCGGGGGGCTACTCCTACGAGCAGTACTTC. This encodes CASSQPDAGGYSYEQYF.

In its sample, this clonotype was seen many times. The V and J genes are TRBV7-8 and TRBJ1-1; D gene uncertain. The V end lost 5 bases, the J end lost 5 bases, and 15 bases lay between the germline ends. From germline, CDR1 is SGHVS and CDR2 FQNEAQ. The CDR3 covers 14 residues. CDR3 amino acids: CASSTSGLRTEAFF. The CDR3 bases are TGTGCCAGCAGCACCAGTGGTCTCCGAACTGAAGCTTTCTTT.

This clonotype has at least ten counts. The rearrangement links TRBV5-1 to TRBJ2-6; D not resolved. V dropped 2 bases and J dropped 4 bases, with 10 bases sitting between them. The CDR3 spans 15 residues. The V gene's germline CDR1 is SGHRS and CDR2 YFSETQ. This CDR3 reads CASSFLPDGANVLTF. CDR3 DNA: TGCGCCAGCAGCTTTTTGCCTGACGGGGCCAACGTCCTGACTTTC.

The chain carries TRBV4-3 and TRBJ2-7, with 9 bases that match TRBD1. The CDR3 totals 17 residues. Germline lookup yields CDR1 LGHNA and CDR2 YSLEER. The V gene end was trimmed by 8 bases and the J gene end by 4 bases; junction bases not matched to a gene: 18. Here the CDR3 reads CASLPSSSDRGQYEQYF. CDR3 coding DNA: TGCGCCAGCTTACCCAGCAGCTCGGACAGGGGCCAATACGAGCAGTACTTC.

This sequence joins TRBV12-3 or TRBV12-4 and TRBJ2-7, with D uncertain. With 3 bases removed from V and 3 bases from J, the gap between germline ends came to 6 bases. The CDR3 has 12 residues. CDR3 loop: CASSFKGYEQYV. CDR3 nucleotides: TGTGCCAGCAGTTTTAAGGGCTACGAGCAGTACGTC.

This clonotype has ten or more counts. V gene TRBV7-9 combines with J gene TRBJ2-1; the D is unclear. Germline V gives CDR1 SEHNR, CDR2 FQNEAQ (reference sequence). The CDR3 spans 13 residues. Trimming removed 0 bases from V and 12 bases from J, with 12 bases in between. The chain's CDR3 is CASSLAFGVGQFF. CDR3 bases: TGTGCCAGCAGCTTAGCGTTTGGGGTCGGGCAGTTCTTC.

The chain joins TRBV6-4 to TRBJ2-5; the D is unclear. Germline V gene sequence: CDR1 MRHNA, CDR2 SNTAGT. This CDR3 is built from 8 residues. Trimming took off 11 bases at V and 5 bases at J, with 3 bases between the two ends. CDR3 sequence: CADETQYF. In DNA form, the CDR3 reads TGTGCCGATGAGACCCAGTACTTC.

This clonotype came up once. The chain has TRBV27 and TRBJ2-1; D is unresolved. Looked up from germline, CDR1 is MNHEY and CDR2 is SMNVEV (reference sequence). The CDR3 is 13 amino acids. Trimming took 4 bases from V and 4 from J, leaving 8 bases between them. The CDR3 DNA reads TGTGCCAGCAGTTCGTCACAGTACAATGAGCAGTTCTTC. Its protein is CASSSSQYNEQFF.

The rearrangement uses TRBV25-1 and TRBJ1-1, with D tentatively TRBD1 (6 bases). Trimming removed 6 bases from V and 5 bases from J, with 22 bases in between. The CDR3 is 16 residues long. Germline V gene data show CDR1 as MGHDK and CDR2 as SYGVNS. CDR3 DNA: TGTGCCAGCAGCCTCGGGGGTGGGGGCCGGGGAACTGAAGCTTTCTTT. Translated, it gives CASSLGGGGRGTEAFF.

About this clonotype itself: This could be a read error, since a much larger clone is one nucleotide away. The genes are TRBV20-1 and TRBJ2-3, with 8 bases aligning to TRBD2. The CDR3 extends over 14 amino acids. Unmatched junction bases numbered 9, after V lost 6 bases and J lost 4 bases. The V gene's germline CDR1 is DFQATT and CDR2 SNEGSKA (reference sequence). The CDR3 DNA sequence: TGCAGTGCGCCACCAGCGGGAGAGGCAGATACGCAGTATTTT. This encodes CSAPPAGEADTQYF.

The chain uses TRBV11-2 and TRBJ2-7; no definite D call. Per the germline V gene, CDR1 is SGHAT and CDR2 is FQNNGV. Trimming stripped 0 bases from V and 1 base from J, with 13 bases between. The CDR3 extends over 16 amino acids. CDR3 residues: CASSLDRHNPSYEQYF. CDR3 nucleotide sequence: TGTGCCAGCAGCTTAGACAGGCACAACCCATCCTACGAGCAGTACTTC.

This chain uses TRBV10-3 with TRBJ2-1; the match to TRBD1 covers 10 bases. Losses at the gene ends were 0 bases for V and 8 bases for J; bases not matched to a gene: 10. This CDR3 has 17 amino acids. Per the germline V gene, CDR1 is ENHRY and CDR2 is SYGVKD. The CDR3 is CAISESFRGTGEDEQFF. CDR3 bases: TGTGCCATCAGTGAGTCTTTTAGGGGGACAGGGGAGGATGAGCAGTTCTTC.

The chain carries TRBV28 and TRBJ1-2, with D tentatively TRBD1 (6 bases). V lost 6 bases to trimming and J lost 1 base, with 12 bases between them. There are 14 residues in the CDR3. CDR1 is MDHEN and CDR2 is SYDVKM in the germline V gene. The chain's CDR3 is CASSPRTDNYGYTF. The DNA of the CDR3 is TGTGCCAGCAGCCCACGGACAGATAACTATGGCTACACCTTC.

The chain combines TRBV2 with TRBJ1-2; TRBD1 is a possible D gene (6 bases). The V gene's germline CDR1 is SNHLY and CDR2 FYNNEI. The V end lost 7 bases, the J end lost 4 bases, and 16 bases lay between the germline ends. CDR3 size: 14 residues. The CDR3 loop is CASTTGGGSYGYTF. CDR3 DNA: TGTGCCAGCACCACGGGAGGGGGGTCCTATGGCTACACCTTC.

This clonotype occurred many times. V gene TRBV6-4 combines with J gene TRBJ1-6; no definite D call. Germline CDR1 MRHNA, CDR2 SNTAGT. CDR3 length equals 14 residues. Trimming cost V 4 bases and J 9 bases, with 13 bases left between them. This chain's CDR3 is CASSGSYGSSPLHF. The CDR3 DNA follows: TGTGCCAGCAGTGGGTCCTATGGCAGTTCACCCCTCCACTTT.

The chain links TRBV2 to TRBJ1-1; no clear D gene. The germline V gene encodes CDR1 SNHLY and CDR2 FYNNEI. V dropped 1 base and J dropped 11 bases, with 17 bases sitting between them. There are 14 residues in the CDR3. The CDR3 region has the DNA TGTGCCAGCAGTGAAGAAGTGAGGCGGTATCTGGCTTTCTTT. Its protein product is CASSEEVRRYLAFF.

V is TRBV2 and J is TRBJ1-6; D is unclear. The CDR3 contains 14 residues. V was trimmed by 2 bases and J by 6 bases, leaving 8 bases between them. Germline CDR1 reads SNHLY; CDR2 reads FYNNEI. CDR3 DNA sequence: TGTGCCAGCAGTGAATGGGGTTCTAATTCACCCCTCCACTTT. It is translated as CASSEWGSNSPLHF.

This clonotype was seen repeatedly, ten times or more. V and J are TRBV6-1 and TRBJ2-3; 7 nucleotides match TRBD2. Germline V gene data show CDR1 as MNHNS and CDR2 as SASEGT. Trimming at V came to 6 bases and at J to 0 bases, leaving 3 bases not matched to a gene. The CDR3 sequence is 14 residues long. The CDR3 DNA reads as TGTGCCAGCAGACTAGCGTTAAGCACAGATACGCAGTATTTT. Translation gives CASRLALSTDTQYF.

The chain joins TRBV4-1 to TRBJ1-1; D gene ambiguous. V dropped 0 bases and J dropped 1 base, with 6 bases sitting between them. Looked up from germline, CDR1 is MGHRA and CDR2 is YSYEKL. The CDR3 runs to 14 residues. The CDR3 bases are TGCGCCAGCAGCCAAGAAAGCAGGAACACTGAAGCTTTCTTT. This codes for CASSQESRNTEAFF.

V usage is TRBV29-1 and J usage is TRBJ2-2; D not certain. In germline, CDR1 is SQVTM, CDR2 ANQGSEA. Trimming pared 6 bases from V and 9 bases from J, leaving 11 bases between. This CDR3 spans 11 amino acids. The CDR3: CSVETDRELFF. For the CDR3, the DNA is TGCAGCGTAGAAACAGATCGGGAGCTGTTTTTT.

This clonotype was observed at least ten times. The chain is built from TRBV5-8 and TRBJ1-2; the D is unclear. The V gene's germline CDR1 is SGHTS and CDR2 YDEGEE. The CDR3 totals 11 residues. Deletions cut 2 bases from V and 7 bases from J, with 6 bases between. As DNA, the CDR3 is TGTGCCAGCAGCTTTGGGTCTGGCTACACCTTC. Protein sequence: CASSFGSGYTF.

In nucleotides, the CDR3 is TGCGCCAGCAGTGAAGATCGGGACACATACGAGCAGTACTTC. Amino acids: CASSEDRDTYEQYF. This chain links TRBV10-1 with TRBJ2-7; the D gene is possibly TRBD1 (6 bases). This CDR3 has 14 amino acids. V dropped 3 bases and J dropped 4 bases, with 13 bases sitting between them. Germline values: CDR1 WNHNN, CDR2 SYGVQD (reference sequence).

This chain connects TRBV30 to TRBJ1-2; D unresolved. The CDR3 spans 14 residues. CDR1 and CDR2 (germline): GTSNPN, SVGIG (reference sequence). V lost 0 bases to trimming and J lost 3 bases, with 11 bases between them. CDR3 sequence reads: CAWSVPVDYYGYTF. The CDR3 region has the DNA TGTGCCTGGAGTGTTCCCGTGGATTACTATGGCTACACCTTC.

This rearrangement joins TRBV19 to TRBJ2-1; D may be TRBD2 (6 bases). Looked up from germline, CDR1 is LNHDA and CDR2 is SQIVND (reference sequence). The length of the CDR3 is 13 residues. CDR3 sequence (DNA): TGTGCTAAATTTACGGGGGCCTACAATGAGCAGTTCTTC. This translates into CAKFTGAYNEQFF.